The count of the clone carrying this T cell receptor (beta chain) is one. The antigen is undetermined. These data originate in a study of post-analysis software for immune sequencing data. Study-wide results and caveats: Among roughly 5 TRBV segments more frequent in patients than controls were TRBV5-6, TRBV5-1 and TRBV20-1.

TCR beta cDNA libraries included unique molecular identifiers. TCRdb reanalysed the PCR reads using MiXCR and keeps one entry per CDR3 protein. The data show about 820,000 distinct CDR3 sequences, about 53% seen once. The CDR3 has 15 residues. V gave up 4 bases and J gave up 6 bases; unmatched junction bases: 10. From germline, CDR1 is SGHRS and CDR2 YFSETQ. The chain has TRBV5-1 and TRBJ2-1; 7 bases agree with TRBD2. This sequence was found in a girl aged 10 to 17 with multiple sclerosis. The material sequenced was blood. CDR3 amino acids: CASSGTTSSGNEQFF. CDR3 sequence (DNA): TGCGCCAGCAGCGGGACGACTAGCTCCGGCAATGAGCAGTTCTTC. Full variable domain (outside the CDR3, taken from reference TRBV5-1 and TRBJ2-1): KAGVTQTPRYLIKTRGQQVTLSCSPISGHRSVSWYQQTPGQGLQFLFEYFSETQRNKGNFPGRFSGRQFSNSRSEMNVSTLELGDSALYLCASSGTTSSGNEQFFGPGTRLTVL.